Listed below are T cell receptor beta chains from one sample, sequenced in a study of cytomegalovirus exposure and HLA in healthy donors. Assay used: immunoSEQ multiplex PCR; TCRdb lists only in-frame clones, some missing. The table has around 110,000 clones, approximately 67% seen once; the top ten hold approximately 1.4%. What was sequenced was PBMCs. These TCRs come from a man between 18 and 35 years old in good health and CMV-seronegative. Both conserved end residues are part of each CDR3. A D gene is named only where the DNA matches it firmly. Size is stated for part of the rows, as once, few or many counts, or as a class when the clone is expanded.

clone_size: few
j_call: TRBJ1-5
d_call: -
v_call: TRBV27
cdr3_aa: CASSPSGRGSNQPQHF
cdr3_nt: TGTGCCAGCAGCCCCTCGGGGCGGGGGAGCAATCAGCCCCAGCATTTT

clone_size: -
j_call: TRBJ2-7
d_call: -
v_call: TRBV30
cdr3_aa: CAYRWSSYEQYF
cdr3_nt: TGTGCCTATAGATGGAGCTCCTACGAGCAGTACTTC

clone_size: -
j_call: TRBJ1-2
d_call: -
v_call: TRBV28
cdr3_aa: CASSEASYGYTF
cdr3_nt: TGTGCCAGCAGTGAGGCCTCCTATGGCTACACCTTC

clone_size: -
j_call: TRBJ1-5
d_call: -
v_call: TRBV7-9
cdr3_aa: CASSSGGQDCGQHF
cdr3_nt: TGTGCCAGCAGTTCCGGAGGGCAAGATTGTGGCCAGCATTTT

clone_size: -
j_call: TRBJ2-2
d_call: -
v_call: TRBV21-1
cdr3_aa: CARHGNTGELFF
cdr3_nt: TGTGCCAGACATGGGAACACCGGGGAGCTGTTTTTT

clone_size: -
j_call: TRBJ2-1
d_call: -
v_call: TRBV6-4
cdr3_aa: CASSQNNEQFF
cdr3_nt: TGTGCCAGCAGTCAAAACAATGAGCAGTTCTTC

clone_size: -
j_call: TRBJ2-5
d_call: -
v_call: TRBV25-1
cdr3_aa: CASSEYLGGSQETQYF
cdr3_nt: TGTGCCAGCAGTGAATATCTTGGAGGGTCCCAAGAGACCCAGTACTTC

clone_size: -
j_call: TRBJ1-4
d_call: -
v_call: TRBV2
cdr3_aa: CASSGRGDNEKLFF
cdr3_nt: TGTGCCAGCAGTGGTAGGGGCGATAATGAAAAACTGTTTTTT

clone_size: -
j_call: TRBJ1-2
d_call: TRBD1
v_call: TRBV29-1
cdr3_aa: CSVVGDRGYGYTF
cdr3_nt: TGCAGCGTTGTTGGGGACAGGGGGTATGGCTACACCTTC

clone_size: once
j_call: TRBJ1-2
d_call: TRBD1
v_call: TRBV18
cdr3_aa: CASSPGTGGGGYTF
cdr3_nt: TGTGCCAGCTCACCCGGAACAGGGGGCGGGGGCTACACCTTC